The count of the clone carrying this TCR beta chain is one. As yet, its antigen is unknown. This entry comes from a study of T cell responses to AZD1222 COVID-19 vaccine. Study findings and constraints: The breadth and depth of Spike-specific TCRs increased once two AZD1222 doses had been given. Donors were mostly white British, more females; clonal diversity possibly underestimated. Seropositivity was recorded at baseline in only a handful of AZD1222 recipients. Sampling that yielded the repertoires occurred only after the peak T cell response.

The method was immunoSEQ multiplex PCR; TCRdb's version includes in-frame clones alone and lacks a portion of them. The sample lists about 170,000 clones, around 94% occurring once. Germline V gene sequence: CDR1 MNHEY, CDR2 SVGAGI. The CDR3 consists of 12 residues. V lost 8 bases, J lost 7 bases, and 14 bases lay in between. The clonotype comes from an adult in good health. Sequencing was performed on peripheral blood, taken on day 0 of AZD1222 vaccination. The J gene is TRBJ1-1, the V gene TRBV6-5; tentative D call: TRBD1 (6 bases). The CDR3: CASSDRTREAFF. For the CDR3, the DNA is TGTGCCAGCTCAGACAGGACGCGTGAAGCTTTCTTT.